The 9 T cell receptor beta chains listed next were all sequenced from one sample in a study of T-cell reconstitution after alpha-beta-depleted transplantation in children. Using unique molecular identifiers, the investigators prepared the TCRbeta library. TCRdb reprocessed the PCR reads via MiXCR and lists one record per CDR3 protein. The sample records approximately 250,000 distinct CDR3 sequences, around 8.9% being singletons. The sample consisted of PBMCs from the stem cell graft donor, taken from the stem cell graft. The receptor source for this set is a human donor who donated a stem cell graft to a child with SCID.

This clonotype was seen many times. The chain recombines TRBV29-1 with TRBJ2-5; no reliable D call. Germline V lookup: CDR1 SQVTM, CDR2 ANQGSEA. CDR3 length: 12 residues. V shed 5 bases and J shed 4 bases, with 11 bases lying between them. CDR3 nucleotides: TGCAGCGTTTCCCCCCCGGGAGAGACCCAGTACTTC. Translating gives CSVSPPGETQYF.

This clonotype came up many times. The chain joins TRBV21-1 to TRBJ2-1. TRBV21-1 is a recognized pseudogene. The CDR3 has 14 amino acids. The DNA of the CDR3 is TGTGCCAGCAGCAAAGTCGAGGAATACAATGAGCAGTTCTTC. Protein: CASSKVEEYNEQFF.

The table lists this clonotype with many counts. V usage is TRBV5-1 and J usage is TRBJ2-7, with a tentative D call TRBD1 (7 bases). The V gene's germline CDR1 is SGHRS and CDR2 YFSETQ. CDR3 length: 15 amino acids. The V end was cut by 8 bases, the J end by 4 bases, with 22 bases between. CDR3 DNA sequence: TGCGCCAGTCATGACAGGGTTTCCGGACTATACGAGCAGTACTTC. Protein product: CASHDRVSGLYEQYF. Filled out from reference TRBV5-1 and TRBJ2-7, the complete variable domain reads KAGVTQTPRYLIKTRGQQVTLSCSPISGHRSVSWYQQTPGQGLQFLFEYFSETQRNKGNFPGRFSGRQFSNSRSEMNVSTLELGDSALYLCASHDRVSGLYEQYFGPGTRLTVT.

Ten or more counts support this clonotype. The J gene is TRBJ2-7, the V gene TRBV5-1; the D gene is possibly TRBD1 (5 bases). The CDR3 is made up of 14 amino acids. Germline CDR1 reads SGHRS; CDR2 reads YFSETQ. The ends were cut back, 0 bases at V and 5 bases at J, with 12 bases in the middle. CDR3 nucleotide sequence: TGCGCCAGCAGCTTGGTGGACATAATCCACGAGCAGTACTTC. Its translation is CASSLVDIIHEQYF.

This clonotype was seen repeatedly, ten times or more. The rearrangement links TRBV20-1 to TRBJ1-1; no clear D. Trimming took 4 bases from V and 6 from J, leaving 18 bases between them. This CDR3 contains 14 residues. Germline V gene sequence: CDR1 DFQATT, CDR2 SNEGSKA (reference sequence). CDR3 sequence (DNA): TGCAGTGCTAAAACTACGACCCTCGAGTCTGAAGCTTTCTTT. This encodes CSAKTTTLESEAFF.

This clonotype was counted ten times or more. The chain recombines TRBV28 with TRBJ2-1, with a weak D call TRBD1 (6 bases). Germline V gene sequence: CDR1 MDHEN, CDR2 SYDVKM. The CDR3 has 14 amino acids. V gave up 0 bases and J gave up 7 bases, with 10 bases separating them. CDR3 residues: CASSLWKQGNEQFF. CDR3 bases: TGTGCCAGCAGTTTATGGAAGCAGGGGAATGAGCAGTTCTTC.

This clonotype was detected many times. This sequence joins TRBV5-1 and TRBJ2-3, with D perhaps matching TRBD1 (5 bases). Germline lookup yields CDR1 SGHRS and CDR2 YFSETQ. Trimming removed 4 bases from V and 2 bases from J, with 11 bases in between. The CDR3 consists of 14 residues. This CDR3 is CASSTMGPTDTQYF. The CDR3, as DNA: TGCGCCAGCAGCACCATGGGGCCCACAGATACGCAGTATTTT.

A note on this clonotype: Just one base apart from a much larger clone, this may be a read error. The CDR3 region is CASSPIIGDRASGANVLTF. For the CDR3, the DNA is TGTGCCAGCTCACCAATCATAGGGGACCGGGCCTCTGGGGCCAACGTCCTGACTTTC. The chain uses TRBV18 and TRBJ2-6; D is tentatively TRBD1 or TRBD2 (5 bases each). V gave up 2 bases and J gave up 0 bases, with 17 bases separating them. The CDR3 covers 19 residues. The germline gives CDR1 KGHSH, CDR2 LQKENI.

Many counts were recorded for this clonotype. The CDR3 loop is CASSLFDGTEAFF. The CDR3 DNA follows: TGCGCCAGCAGCTTGTTCGATGGGACTGAAGCTTTCTTT. This chain uses TRBV5-1 with TRBJ1-1, with D hard to call. From germline, CDR1 is SGHRS and CDR2 YFSETQ. Trimming took 1 base from V and 5 from J, leaving 9 bases between them. The CDR3 covers 13 residues.